This T cell receptor beta chain came from a study of shared clonotypes between healthy human individuals. With respect to this clone: Its antigen is not known.

The CDR3 totals 15 residues. Trimming cost V 1 base and J 8 bases; bases outside gene matches: 10. The germline gives CDR1 MDHEN, CDR2 SYDVKM. Sequencing was performed with immunoSEQ multiplex PCR; in TCRdb, only in-frame clones are kept and a portion is missing. In the table there are about 520,000 clones, approximately 95% of which are singletons. General study points: Sequencing of the sorted subsets was shown by rarefaction to be incomplete despite large depth.

Sequencing input: naive CD4+ T cells sorted from blood. Subset in this sample: CD45RA+ positively selected. The TCR was taken from a woman aged 25 to 39 in good health. The chain links TRBV28 to TRBJ1-2, with 7 bases matching TRBD1. This chain's CDR3 is CASSLFSRQGGGYTF. The CDR3 region has the DNA TGTGCCAGCAGTTTATTTAGCAGACAGGGCGGAGGCTACACCTTC.